Presented here are 30 T cell receptor beta chains from one specimen sequenced in a study of CD4 and CD8 cells across lung adenocarcinoma regions. One entry per CDR3 protein, called by TCRdb with MiXCR from the PCR reads. The sample yields tens of thousands of distinct CDR3 sequences, approximately 52% seen once. Specimen: CD8+ T cells from the center of a lung tumor. Receptors were obtained from a female donor with lung adenocarcinoma. The CD4 and CD8 labels of this study may be unreliable.

About this clonotype: At one end, the junction sequence differs from germline, possibly due to a read error. The chain uses TRBV27 and TRBJ2-3, with D perhaps matching TRBD2 (7 bases). Germline V CDR1 and CDR2: MNHEY, SMNVEV (reference sequence). The CDR3 is 15 amino acids. The CDR3 DNA reads as TGTGCCGGGGGGAGGGGGGGGGGTGTCCAGGATACCCAGTATTTC. This codes for CAGGRGGGVQDTQYF.

The gene calls are TRBV7-6 and TRBJ2-1, with 10 bases identical to TRBD2. The last part of the DNA fits TRBJ2-7 better; the J call may be wrong. Germline V gene lookup returns CDR1 SGHVS and CDR2 FNYEAQ. The CDR3 totals 15 residues. Here the CDR3 DNA reads TGTGCCAGCAGCTTAGGGCTAGCGGGAGCCTACGAGCAGTACTTC. It translates to CASSLGLAGAYEQYF.

This clonotype was recorded at least ten times. The rearrangement joins TRBV10-2 to TRBJ2-3; tentatively, D is TRBD1 or TRBD2 (5 bases each). In germline, CDR1 is WSHSY, CDR2 SAAADI. There are 15 residues in the CDR3. V was clipped by 10 bases and J by 4 bases, with 21 bases between them. Here the CDR3 reads CATLGDLWGSDTQYF. The CDR3 bases are TGCGCCACCCTTGGGGACCTTTGGGGGTCAGATACGCAGTATTTT.

This clonotype has ten or more counts. A single base separates this from a much larger clone, so it may be a read error. The J gene is TRBJ2-1, the V gene TRBV12-3 or TRBV12-4; possibly TRBD2 for D (6 bases). Near its end, the DNA agrees better with TRBJ2-7, so the J call may be wrong. This CDR3 has 12 residues. This CDR3 reads CASSPGGDEQYF. In DNA, the CDR3 is TGTGCCAGCAGCCCCGGAGGGGATGAGCAGTACTTC.

This sequence joins TRBV27 and TRBJ1-5; no firm D call. The CDR3 consists of 15 residues. The V gene lost 0 bases and the J gene lost 12 bases, with 18 bases spanning the gap. Germline V gene lookup returns CDR1 MNHEY and CDR2 SMNVEV (reference sequence). As DNA, the CDR3 is TGTGCCAGCAGTTTATCTTATACCACGGCGCAGGTCCAGCATTTT. Translation gives CASSLSYTTAQVQHF.

The V call is TRBV4-1, the J call TRBJ2-5, with 9 bases fitting TRBD1. The assigned J gene may be wrong: the sequence end matches TRBJ2-7 better. The CDR3 totals 17 residues. Germline-derived CDR1 and CDR2 are MGHRA and YSYEKL. CDR3 sequence (DNA): TGCGCCAGCAGCCAAGTTGGTACAGGGGGCTCCCCCTACGAGCAGTACTTC. Residues: CASSQVGTGGSPYEQYF.

The gene calls are TRBV6-1 and TRBJ2-3; no firm D call. V lost 5 bases and J 4 bases, leaving 4 bases between the germline ends. From germline, CDR1 is MNHNS and CDR2 SASEGT. This CDR3 has 11 amino acids. The CDR3 region is CASSPSDTQYF. DNA for the CDR3: TGTGCCAGCAGTCCCTCAGATACGCAGTATTTT.

CDR3 DNA sequence: TGTGCCAGCAGCGCGGGACTGCGTCAAGAGACCCAGTACTTC. Translated: CASSAGLRQETQYF. The gene calls are TRBV6-1 and TRBJ2-5, with D perhaps matching TRBD2 (6 bases). This CDR3 has 14 residues. CDR1 MNHNS and CDR2 SASEGT come from the germline V gene. Trimming cost V 6 bases and J 2 bases, with 13 bases left between them.

This clonotype has only a few counts. The genes are TRBV6-1 and TRBJ2-5; the match to TRBD1 covers 9 bases. The V and J ends lost 0 bases and 1 base, in that order; junction bases with no gene match: 3. Per germline, CDR1 MNHNS and CDR2 SASEGT. The CDR3 loop spans 16 amino acids. The CDR3 DNA reads as TGTGCCAGCAGTGAAGCCCAGACAGGGGGCCAAGAGACCCAGTACTTC. Protein product: CASSEAQTGGQETQYF.

Remarks on this clonotype: Germline and junction disagree at one end, which may indicate a read error. V and J are TRBV6-1 and TRBJ2-3; D is perhaps TRBD2 (6 bases). The CDR3 runs to 12 residues. Germline V lookup: CDR1 MNHNS, CDR2 SASEGT. CDR3 in amino acids: CAGRYGKDTQYF. In DNA, the CDR3 is TGTGCGGGGAGGTACGGCAAGGATACGCAGTACTTT.

The chain links TRBV11-3 to TRBJ2-1; D remains unclear. The CDR3 has 15 residues. Germline loops: CDR1 SGHNT, CDR2 YENEEA. The germline V and J ends were trimmed by 6 bases and 5 bases, with 17 bases remaining between them. CDR3 in DNA: TGTGCCAGCAGTCCGGCCCCGAGGACCGACAATGAGCAGTTCTTC. Amino acid sequence: CASSPAPRTDNEQFF.

J is TRBJ1-6 and V is TRBV28; 9 bases match TRBD1. CDR3 size: 15 residues. The J segment lost 10 bases and the V segment lost 7 bases, leaving 11 bases of the junction unmatched. Germline V gives CDR1 MDHEN, CDR2 SYDVKM. CDR3 in DNA: TGTGCCAGCAAGTATGGGGACAGGGAGTCGTCACCCCTCCACTTT. Translated: CASKYGDRESSPLHF. The full variable domain, with the rest looked up from reference TRBV28 and TRBJ1-6, is DVKVTQSSRYLVKRTGEKVFLECVQDMDHENMFWYRQDPGLGLRLIYFSYDVKMKEKGDIPEGYSVSREKKERFSLILESASTNQTSMYLCASKYGDRESSPLHFGNGTRLTVT.

This clonotype came up a few times. The rearrangement uses TRBV6-1 and TRBJ2-5; D possibly uses TRBD1 or TRBD2 (6 bases each). The V end was cut by 9 bases, the J end by 0 bases, with 17 bases between. The CDR3 covers 15 residues. Germline V CDR1 and CDR2: MNHNS, SASEGT. This CDR3 is CARGHGGRDQETQYF. CDR3 in DNA: TGTGCCAGGGGGCACGGGGGCCGGGACCAAGAGACCCAGTACTTC.

This clonotype has more than one count but fewer than ten. V is TRBV6-1 and J is TRBJ2-3; 11 bases map to TRBD1. Germline lookup yields CDR1 MNHNS and CDR2 SASEGT. The CDR3 sequence is 14 residues long. With 7 bases clipped from V and 5 bases from J, the junction kept 5 bases outside the gene matches. This CDR3 reads CASKIGTGGDTQYF. The CDR3 DNA sequence: TGTGCCAGCAAAATTGGGACAGGGGGAGATACGCAGTATTTT.

This clonotype showed up many times. The chain joins TRBV5-1 to TRBJ2-1; 9 bases agree with TRBD2. Germline-derived CDR1 and CDR2 are SGHRS and YFSETQ. This CDR3 is built from 15 residues. The V segment lost 5 bases and the J segment 0 bases; nucleotides outside the gene matches: 3. CDR3 DNA sequence: TGCGCCAGCAGGTCGACTAGCGGCTCCTACAATGAGCAGTTCTTC. Encoded protein: CASRSTSGSYNEQFF.

This clonotype has only a few counts. The chain links TRBV7-2 to TRBJ2-1; 9 positions agree with TRBD1. The CDR3 extends over 15 amino acids. In germline, CDR1 is SGHTA, CDR2 FQGNSA. Trimming took 4 bases from V and 6 from J; bases not matched to a gene: 7. The CDR3 DNA is TGTGCCAGCAGCTCCGCGGACAGGGGAGGCAATGAGCAGTTCTTC. This sequence encodes CASSSADRGGNEQFF.

This clonotype is medium-sized (0.01 to 0.1%) by share. The CDR3 sequence: CASSSQKETQYF. The CDR3 DNA reads as TGTGCCAGCAGTAGCCAGAAAGAGACCCAGTACTTC. The chain recombines TRBV6-1 with TRBJ2-5; D unclear. V was clipped by 5 bases and J by 3 bases, with 7 bases between them. This CDR3 spans 12 amino acids. Germline values: CDR1 MNHNS, CDR2 SASEGT.

A word on this clonotype: An end of the junction differs from the germline gene, which may be a read error. The CDR3 sequence is CASRGGQAASTETQYF. CDR3 nucleotide sequence: TGTGCCAGCAGGGGCGGCCAGGCTGCGAGCACAGAGACGCAGTATTTT. V is TRBV6-1 and J is TRBJ2-3; D ambiguous. The length of the CDR3 is 16 residues. Germline CDR1 MNHNS, CDR2 SASEGT.

In its sample, this clonotype was seen once. At one of its ends the junction is not consistent with the germline gene, which may arise from a read error. The chain joins TRBV27 to TRBJ2-3; 8 nucleotides align to TRBD2. The DNA end is a closer match to TRBJ2-7, so the J assignment may be wrong. The CDR3 is made up of 15 amino acids. CDR1 is MNHEY, CDR2 SMNVEV, per germline (reference sequence). CDR3 region: CGSRTGRGAKDTQYF. The CDR3, as DNA: TGTGGCAGCCGTACGGGGCGGGGGGCCAAAGATACGCAGTACTTC.

This clonotype was detected a few times. The chain employs TRBV11-2 and TRBJ1-2; D call uncertain. Trimming removed 3 bases from V and 5 bases from J, with 13 bases in between. The CDR3 totals 14 residues. Germline V gene data show CDR1 as SGHAT and CDR2 as FQNNGV. CDR3: CASSFVDGSYGYTF. The CDR3 nucleotides read TGTGCCAGCAGCTTCGTGGACGGCTCGTATGGCTACACCTTC.

This clonotype was seen more than once but under ten times. The chain uses TRBV6-5 and TRBJ2-5, with D possibly matching TRBD2 (5 bases). The DNA matches TRBJ2-7 better at its end, which makes the J call doubtful. This CDR3 comprises 16 residues. CDR1 is MNHEY and CDR2 is SVGAGI in the germline V gene. The CDR3 coding sequence is TGTGCCAGCAGTTACTCGGCTAATACGGGGACCTACGAGCAGTACTTC. Its translation: CASSYSANTGTYEQYF.

The rearrangement links TRBV27 to TRBJ2-2; possibly TRBD2 for D (6 bases). V was shortened by 1 base and J by 0 bases, with 9 bases between the two germline ends. CDR1 and CDR2 (germline): MNHEY, SMNVEV (reference sequence). The CDR3 consists of 16 residues. The CDR3 loop is CASSLWGGTNTGELFF. The CDR3, as DNA: TGTGCCAGCAGTTTATGGGGCGGGACGAACACCGGGGAGCTGTTTTTT.

The chain uses TRBV20-1 and TRBJ2-1; TRBD2 agrees at 8 bases. The DNA end lines up better with TRBJ2-5; the J call may be wrong. Germline V gene sequence: CDR1 DFQATT, CDR2 SNEGSKA (reference sequence). The CDR3 covers 15 residues. The CDR3 region has the DNA TGCAGTGCTAGAGATCAAACTAGCGGACAAGAGACCCAGTACTTC. Residues: CSARDQTSGQETQYF.

This clonotype was seen repeatedly, ten times or more. The chain employs TRBV20-1 and TRBJ2-3, with 8 bases identical to TRBD2. The CDR3 spans 15 residues. Germline lookup yields CDR1 DFQATT and CDR2 SNEGSKA (reference sequence). Germline trimming cut 5 bases from V and 1 base from J; bases unmatched to any gene: 8. CDR3 residues: CSAGVREVGTDTQYF. The CDR3 DNA reads as TGCAGTGCTGGAGTGCGGGAGGTTGGCACAGATACGCAGTATTTT.

This clonotype has a count of ten or more. The chain carries TRBV28 and TRBJ2-5; D gene ambiguous. V was pared by 4 bases and J by 12 bases, with 21 bases between. Per the germline V gene, CDR1 is MDHEN and CDR2 is SYDVKM. This CDR3 spans 14 amino acids. CDR3 DNA: TGTGCCAGCAGTTCAAGCTACAGAGCCGATGGGGAGTACTTC. It is translated as CASSSSYRADGEYF. The full variable domain, rest sourced from reference TRBV28 and TRBJ2-5, is DVKVTQSSRYLVKRTGEKVFLECVQDMDHENMFWYRQDPGLGLRLIYFSYDVKMKEKGDIPEGYSVSREKKERFSLILESASTNQTSMYLCASSSSYRADGEYFGPGTRLLVL.

V gene TRBV30 combines with J gene TRBJ2-1, with unresolved D. Trimming removed 1 base at V and 2 bases at J, with 9 bases between. CDR1 and CDR2 (germline): GTSNPN, SVGIG (reference sequence). The CDR3 length is 14 residues. The CDR3 loop reads CAWSAPRTYNEQFF. The CDR3 nucleotides read TGTGCCTGGAGTGCCCCGCGGACCTACAATGAGCAGTTCTTC. The full variable domain, with the rest looked up from reference TRBV30 and TRBJ2-1, is SQTIHQWPATLVQPVGSPLSLECTVEGTSNPNLYWYRQAAGRGLQLLFYSVGIGQISSEVPQNLSASRPQDRQFILSSKKLLLSDSGFYLCAWSAPRTYNEQFFGPGTRLTVL.

On this clonotype: A junction end diverges from the germline sequence, so it may reflect a read error. V gene TRBV6-5 combines with J gene TRBJ2-6; possible D gene TRBD1, 5 bases. Germline values: CDR1 MNHEY, CDR2 SVGAGI. This CDR3 is 18 amino acids long. DNA for the CDR3: TGTGCCAGCAGTTACTCGGTACCATCCCCCTCTGGGGCCAACGTGCTGAACTTC. The encoded protein is CASSYSVPSPSGANVLNF.

This clonotype showed up just a few times. The chain recombines TRBV6-1 with TRBJ2-6; 11 nucleotides agree with TRBD2. The junction had 6 bases not matched to a gene; V was cut back by 1 base and J by 4 bases. The CDR3 runs to 18 residues. Germline assignment: CDR1 MNHNS and CDR2 SASEGT. The CDR3 loop reads CASSEVAGGVGGANVLTF. CDR3 in DNA: TGTGCCAGCAGTGAAGTAGCGGGAGGGGTGGGAGGGGCCAACGTCCTGACTTTC.

This clonotype was seen a few times. V and J are TRBV6-1 and TRBJ2-4; D remains unclear. V lost 6 bases and J 0 bases, leaving 9 bases between the germline ends. Germline V lookup: CDR1 MNHNS, CDR2 SASEGT. This CDR3 comprises 14 residues. The CDR3 loop is CASRLLLAKNIQYF. The CDR3 nucleotides read TGTGCCAGCAGGCTTTTACTAGCCAAAAACATTCAGTACTTC.

The chain employs TRBV25-1 and TRBJ1-2; no firm D call. V gave up 3 bases and J gave up 2 bases, with 16 bases separating them. Germline V gene sequence: CDR1 MGHDK, CDR2 SYGVNS. CDR3 length: 16 amino acids. The DNA of the CDR3 is TGTGCCAGCAGTGATGGCGAACCCTGGGCAAACTATGGCTACACCTTC. This gives the protein CASSDGEPWANYGYTF.